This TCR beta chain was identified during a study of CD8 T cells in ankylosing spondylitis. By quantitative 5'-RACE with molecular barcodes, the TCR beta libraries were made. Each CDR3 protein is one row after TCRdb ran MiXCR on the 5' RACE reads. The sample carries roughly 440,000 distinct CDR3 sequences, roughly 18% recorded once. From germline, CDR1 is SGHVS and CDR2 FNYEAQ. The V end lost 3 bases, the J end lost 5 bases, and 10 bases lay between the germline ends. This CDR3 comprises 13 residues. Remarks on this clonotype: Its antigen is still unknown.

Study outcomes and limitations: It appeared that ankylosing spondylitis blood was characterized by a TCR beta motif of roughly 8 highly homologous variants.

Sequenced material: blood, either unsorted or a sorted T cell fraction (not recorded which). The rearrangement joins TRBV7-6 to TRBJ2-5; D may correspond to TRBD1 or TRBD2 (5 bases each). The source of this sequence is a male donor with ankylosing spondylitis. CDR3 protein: CASSLTRGETQYF. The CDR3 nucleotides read TGTGCCAGCAGCTTGACGAGGGGCGAGACCCAGTACTTC.